This T cell receptor beta chain was retrieved from a study of blood T cell repertoires in COVID-19 (dated by TCRdb to the early 2020s). Background on the whole study: Samples from collaborators originated in the United States, Italy and Spain and spanned both the acute and convalescent phases of COVID-19. The prospective study material was composed of cDNA or gDNA derived from T cells, B-cell-depleted T cells, or PBMCs. Subjects who had been exposed to COVID-19, were actively infected with it, or had recovered from it provided the deeply sampled blood TCRbeta repertoires that made up the dataset. The repertoires were released in a freely available public database intended as a resource for research on the immune response to SARS-CoV-2. Samples came from the ongoing ImmuneRACE study (first 160 participants) plus 1,254 subjects from 6 global collaborators. A de-identified subject ID, COVID-19 status, age in years and sex were almost always included in the sample metadata. Where available, HLA class I and class II types were obtained from metadata supplied by the sample provider rather than from assay-based typing.

Broader findings and caveats from the paper: Clinical and demographic metadata were provided uncurated, with the amount varying by source and participant.

From the cysteine through the phenylalanine, the CDR3 covers 14 amino acids. Just the 42-base CDR3 DNA is kept, in frame starting at base 1. The CDR1 and CDR2 encoded by the germline V gene are MNHEY and SVGAGI. Trimming takes 1 base off V and 5 bases off J; junction bases not matched to a gene: 5. Collaborating institutions collected whole blood in K2EDTA tubes following their own protocols. For TCRbeta analysis, collaborator samples were shipped as frozen whole blood, as isolated PBMCs, or as DNA extracted from either sample type. The immunoSEQ Assay, a bias-controlled multiplex PCR, was used to amplify TCRbeta CDR3 regions from genomic DNA. The original methods were these. The number of nucleated cells in each sample was estimated by amplification of reference gene primers within the assay. To quantify the absolute abundance of each unique TCRbeta CDR3 rearrangement, sequence reads were collapsed and filtered. For each sample, productive Simpson clonality was calculated as the square root of Simpson's diversity index across productive rearrangements. Entries here come from immuneACCESS through TCRdb and include only in-frame sequences with V and J called. Some clones fail to appear in such tables; in the studies checked, an unresolved V gene covers under half of the shortfall, and the cause of the remainder is unknown. The V and J calls and the clone size are those of that table, but D and trimming were determined from the DNA. This sample has roughly 110,000 clones in its table, and 80% to 85% of those were observed once. The ten largest clones represent 4% to 4.5% of the sample.

Turning to this clone: The specificity of this receptor is unknown. Base qualities are not recorded, but no much larger clone differs from it by a single base.

The sequenced sample consisted of peripheral blood. This receptor chain uses TRBV6-5 and TRBJ2-7; the junction holds 7 bases that match TRBD1. The origin of this receptor is a man aged 65 to 85 with acute or convalescent COVID-19. In nucleotides, the sequence is TGTGCCAGCAGTTACTACAGGGGTGACGACGAGCAGTACTTC. It encodes CASSYYRGDDEQYF.